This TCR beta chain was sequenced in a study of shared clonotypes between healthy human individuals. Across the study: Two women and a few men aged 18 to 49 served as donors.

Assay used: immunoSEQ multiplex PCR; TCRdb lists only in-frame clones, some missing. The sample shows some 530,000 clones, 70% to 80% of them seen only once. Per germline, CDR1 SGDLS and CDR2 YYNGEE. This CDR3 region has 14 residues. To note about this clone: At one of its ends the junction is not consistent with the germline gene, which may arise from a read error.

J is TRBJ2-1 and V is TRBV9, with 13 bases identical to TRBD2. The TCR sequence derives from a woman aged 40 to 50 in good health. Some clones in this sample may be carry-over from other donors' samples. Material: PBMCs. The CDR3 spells CASNLLAGGDEQLF. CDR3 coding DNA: TGTGCCAGCAACCTACTAGCGGGAGGGGACGAGCAGCTCTTC.